The entry that follows covers one T cell receptor beta chain sequence. The antigen remains unidentified. The data derive from a study of cytotoxic CD8 clonotypes in ibrutinib-treated CLL. Study-level findings and limits: Measured clonality at baseline was greater than in age-matched healthy donors and tracked with circulating CD8+ T-cell counts. At ibrutinib response, clonality increased, and at progression it declined back toward baseline.

Produced via immunoSEQ multiplex PCR; TCRdb's table is partial and in-frame only. The sample consists of 150,000 to 200,000 clones, roughly 88% of them appearing once. The germline gives CDR1 SQVTM, CDR2 ANQGSEA. The CDR3 loop spans 12 amino acids. V was trimmed by 1 base and J by 2 bases, leaving 6 bases between them. V gene TRBV29-1 combines with J gene TRBJ2-7; D is undetermined. Sequences were derived from PBMCs, sampled at disease progression, from a patient treated with ibrutinib. The TCR comes from a human donor with chronic lymphocytic leukemia. The CDR3 DNA reads TGCAGCGTTGAAGGGACCACCTACGAGCAGTACTTC. Protein: CSVEGTTYEQYF.